This T cell receptor (beta chain) was sequenced during a study of T-cell reconstitution after alpha-beta-depleted transplantation in children. In this sample, this clonotype turned up many times. The authors prepared the TCRbeta library with unique molecular identifiers. In TCRdb, the PCR reads were re-called with MiXCR into one record per CDR3 protein. The sample has a few hundred thousand distinct CDR3 sequences; around 10% are singletons. V lost 1 base, J lost 5 bases, and 12 bases lay in between. CDR1 is SGHKS, CDR2 YYEKEE, per germline (reference sequence). This CDR3 comprises 14 residues. This TCR was recovered from a male patient under 10 years old who had a stem cell transplant for chronic granulomatous disease, so the T cells may come from the graft donor. V is TRBV5-5 and J is TRBJ2-5; unclear D gene. This sample comprised peripheral blood, obtained 180 days after TCRalphabeta/CD19-depleted stem cell transplant. The CDR3 sequence: CASSLRSSPETQYF. As DNA, the CDR3 is TGTGCCAGCAGCTTGCGGTCGTCCCCCGAGACCCAGTACTTC.